The clone carrying this TCR beta chain showed up just a few times. V lost 6 bases, J lost 5 bases, and 14 bases lay in between. The CDR3 is 14 residues long. Germline V gene lookup returns CDR1 WNHNN and CDR2 SYGVQD (reference sequence). Relying on iRepertoire HTBI primers and Arm-PCR of CDR3 regions, the team built TCR beta libraries. MiXCR, applied by TCRdb to the multiplex PCR reads, yields one record per CDR3 protein. This sample has 400,000 to 500,000 distinct CDR3 sequences, with roughly 15% found just once. Sample time point: newly diagnosed GD, antithyroid drugs for less than 3 months. Making the TCR library involved RNA that had been extracted from PBMCs. The sample belongs to a study of regulatory T cells in long-lasting Graves disease. The same sample was also studied in work on T cells in Graves' hyperthyroidism and ophthalmopathy.

The sequencing here drew on peripheral blood mononuclear cells (PBMCs), taken at new diagnosis, from a patient treated with antithyroid drugs. The sequence was collected from a woman aged 45 to 65 with Graves disease. The chain combines TRBV10-1 with TRBJ1-5, with a tentative D call TRBD1 (6 bases). Here the CDR3 DNA reads TGCGCCAGCAGAAAGGGCAGGGGATATCAGCCCCAGCATTTT. It translates to CASRKGRGYQPQHF.